These 12 T cell receptor beta chains were sequenced from one sample in a study of CD8+CD57+ T cells in acquired aplastic anemia. It was patients with CD8+CD57+ cell expansion by flow cytometry who were chosen for sequencing. TCR beta VDJ combinations and CDR3 sequences were profiled from genomic DNA. TCRdb re-derived calls from the reads in MiXCR, one entry per CDR3 protein. The sample has over 150,000 distinct CDR3 sequences; 71% are singletons. Sequenced input: sorted CD4+, CD8+, or CD8+CD57+ T cells (not recorded which) from PBMCs. These receptors originate from a human donor with aplastic anemia.

The J gene is TRBJ1-2, the V gene TRBV19; 7 bases fit TRBD1. Germline V gives CDR1 LNHDA, CDR2 SQIVND (reference sequence). The junction had 6 bases not matched to a gene; V was cut back by 1 base and J by 7 bases. There are 14 residues in the CDR3. As DNA, the CDR3 is TGTGCCAGTAGTATAGGTCAGGGGGTCGGTGGCTACACCTTC. This sequence encodes CASSIGQGVGGYTF.

CDR3 in amino acids: CASSLFQRETDTQYF. CDR3 nucleotides: TGTGCCAGCAGCTTATTCCAGCGGGAGACAGATACGCAGTATTTT. The chain carries TRBV7-8 and TRBJ2-3; 8 bases line up with TRBD2. Germline assignment: CDR1 SGHVS and CDR2 FQNEAQ. This CDR3 spans 15 amino acids. V trimming: 2 bases; J trimming: 3 bases; junction bases outside the gene matches: 4.

This sequence joins TRBV7-2 and TRBJ2-1; D may be TRBD2 (6 bases). The V gene lost 6 bases and the J gene lost 10 bases, with 16 bases spanning the gap. Per the germline V gene, CDR1 is SGHTA and CDR2 is FQGNSA. CDR3 length: 13 amino acids. CDR3 sequence: CASRGGDAYEQFF. The CDR3 DNA sequence: TGTGCCAGCAGGGGCGGGGACGCCTACGAGCAGTTCTTC.

The chain employs TRBV10-3 and TRBJ2-5; 9 nucleotides agree with TRBD1. Germline CDR1 reads ENHRY; CDR2 reads SYGVKD. Unmatched junction bases numbered 5, after V lost 4 bases and J lost 5 bases. The CDR3 is 14 amino acids. The DNA of the CDR3 is TGTGCCATCAGTGTGGGGACAGGGCGGGAGACCCAGTACTTC. Amino acids: CAISVGTGRETQYF.

A note on this clonotype: Mismatch with germline at one junction end may stem from a read error. The rearrangement links TRBV2 to TRBJ1-1; 7 bases line up with TRBD1. This CDR3 has 16 residues. Per germline, CDR1 SNHLY and CDR2 FYNNEI. The CDR3 region has the DNA TGCGCCAGCTGCAGACAGGGCTGGAATACAGGGACTGAAGCTTTCTTT. As protein: CASCRQGWNTGTEAFF.

The J gene is TRBJ1-5, the V gene TRBV29-1; TRBD1 matches 7 bases. Germline lookup yields CDR1 SQVTM and CDR2 ANQGSEA. CDR3 length equals 13 residues. J was trimmed by 7 bases and V by 6 bases; bases with no gene match: 9. This CDR3 is CSVQDREEQPQHF. As DNA, the CDR3 is TGCAGCGTCCAAGACAGGGAGGAGCAGCCCCAGCATTTT.

The gene calls are TRBV10-3 and TRBJ2-7; D may be TRBD1 (6 bases). V was cut by 5 bases and J by 0 bases, with 11 bases left in between. This CDR3 is built from 14 residues. In germline, CDR1 is ENHRY, CDR2 SYGVKD. The CDR3 sequence: CAISWQGNSYEQYF. The DNA for the CDR3 is TGTGCCATCAGTTGGCAGGGGAACTCCTACGAGCAGTACTTC.

The chain links TRBV24-1 to TRBJ2-7, with D perhaps being TRBD1 or TRBD2 (6 bases each). V was trimmed by 3 bases and J by 3 bases, leaving 17 bases between them. The germline V gene encodes CDR1 KGHDR and CDR2 SFDVKD. The CDR3 length is 16 residues. The CDR3 loop is CATSDRGAGPIYEQYV. The CDR3 DNA follows: TGTGCCACCAGTGATAGGGGGGCAGGGCCGATCTACGAGCAGTACGTC.

The chain has TRBV12-3 or TRBV12-4 and TRBJ1-2; D is undetermined. V shed 3 bases and J shed 0 bases, with 8 bases lying between them. This CDR3 spans 14 amino acids. CDR3 in amino acids: CASSFDTTNYGYTF. CDR3 coding DNA: TGTGCCAGCAGTTTCGACACCACTAACTATGGCTACACCTTC.

The J gene is TRBJ2-2, the V gene TRBV6-4; possible D gene TRBD2, 6 bases. There are 15 residues in the CDR3. Trimming cost V 3 bases and J 0 bases, with 8 bases left between them. Germline lookup yields CDR1 MRHNA and CDR2 SNTAGT. The CDR3 here is CASSERLANTGELFF. CDR3 DNA: TGTGCCAGCAGTGAACGACTAGCGAACACCGGGGAGCTGTTTTTT.

CDR3 nucleotide sequence: TGTGCCACCAGCAGAGGTACAGGTTTCTCTGGAAACACCATATATTTT. Translated: CATSRGTGFSGNTIYF. The chain recombines TRBV15 with TRBJ1-3; a possible D gene is TRBD1 (5 bases). V dropped 1 base and J dropped 0 bases, with 10 bases sitting between them. Germline CDR1 reads LNHNV; CDR2 reads YYDKDF (reference sequence). The CDR3 runs to 16 residues.

The chain is built from TRBV29-1 and TRBJ2-1, with D possibly TRBD2 on 6 matching bases. This CDR3 contains 13 residues. CDR1 is SQVTM, CDR2 ANQGSEA, per germline. Deletions cut 5 bases from V and 10 bases from J, with 18 bases between. The CDR3 sequence: CSVPRTIPNEQFF. CDR3 sequence (DNA): TGCAGCGTTCCAAGGACTATTCCAAACGAGCAGTTCTTC.